This T cell receptor (beta chain) was identified during a study of breast tumors, draining lymph nodes, adjacent tissues. Breast cancer patients provided tissue from their axillary draining lymph nodes. TCRdb fed the multiplex PCR reads into MiXCR, producing one record per CDR3 protein. The sample has 150,000 to 200,000 distinct CDR3 sequences, around a third seen once. Study conclusions and caveats: The lymph node origin of tumor T cells was framed as consistent with a hypothesis, not demonstrated. Tumors had less TCR diversity than lymph nodes, more than nontumor tissue. Luminal-like breast cancer showed significantly higher tumor–nontumor repertoire similarity than basal-like.

The CDR3 sequence is 15 residues long. Per germline, CDR1 DFQATT and CDR2 SNEGSKA (reference sequence). Trimming took off 4 bases at V and 5 bases at J, with 21 bases between the two ends. The sample holds many counts of this clonotype. Antigen unknown. The sequence was collected from a female donor with breast cancer. Some clones in this sample may be carry-over from other donors' samples. This chain connects TRBV20-1 to TRBJ2-7, with D hard to call. The material sequenced was axillary lymph node tissue. The CDR3 region has the DNA TGCAGTGCTACCCCATCCGTTTTAAGTCAGAACGAGCAGTACTTC. This sequence encodes CSATPSVLSQNEQYF.